A single sample gave rise to the 2 T cell receptor beta chains below, sequenced in a study of blood T cell repertoires in COVID-19. Only in-frame clones appear in the TCRdb table, and some are missing; sequencing was by immunoSEQ multiplex PCR. The table includes 150,000 to 200,000 clones, approximately 83% detected once. The sequenced sample consisted of peripheral blood. The receptors originated from a man aged 50-60 years with active or convalescent COVID-19.

V and J are TRBV25-1 and TRBJ1-2, with TRBD1 matching 12 bases. Trimming took 3 bases from V and 3 from J; bases not matched to a gene: 5. Germline V gene lookup returns CDR1 MGHDK and CDR2 SYGVNS. The CDR3 consists of 16 residues. The CDR3 DNA follows: TGTGCCAGCAGTGATTTGGGACAGGGGGCGCACTATGGCTACACCTTC. Translated: CASSDLGQGAHYGYTF.

The chain has TRBV12-3 or TRBV12-4 and TRBJ2-3; maybe TRBD2 (5 bases). The V end lost 6 bases, the J end lost 6 bases, and 10 bases lay between the germline ends. The CDR3 covers 12 residues. The CDR3 protein is CASRAGGDTQYF. CDR3 nucleotide sequence: TGTGCCAGCAGGGCGGGTGGCGATACGCAGTATTTT.